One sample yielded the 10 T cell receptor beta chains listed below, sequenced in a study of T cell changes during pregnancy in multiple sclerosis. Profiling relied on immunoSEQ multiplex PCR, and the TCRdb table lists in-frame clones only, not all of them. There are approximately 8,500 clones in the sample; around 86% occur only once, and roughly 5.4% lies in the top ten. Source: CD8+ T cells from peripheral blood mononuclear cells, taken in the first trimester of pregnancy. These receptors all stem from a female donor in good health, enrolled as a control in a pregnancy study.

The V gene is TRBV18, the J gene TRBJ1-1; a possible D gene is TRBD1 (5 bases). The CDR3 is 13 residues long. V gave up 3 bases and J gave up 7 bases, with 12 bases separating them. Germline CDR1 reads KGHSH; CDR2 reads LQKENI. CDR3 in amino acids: CASSPSGGGEAFF. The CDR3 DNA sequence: TGTGCCAGCTCACCCAGCGGGGGGGGTGAAGCTTTCTTT.

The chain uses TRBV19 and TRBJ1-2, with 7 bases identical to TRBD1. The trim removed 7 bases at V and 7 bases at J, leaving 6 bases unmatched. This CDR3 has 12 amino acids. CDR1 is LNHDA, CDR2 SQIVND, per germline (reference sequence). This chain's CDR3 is CASTPGGFGYTF. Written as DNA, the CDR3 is TGTGCCAGTACCCCAGGGGGATTTGGCTACACCTTC.

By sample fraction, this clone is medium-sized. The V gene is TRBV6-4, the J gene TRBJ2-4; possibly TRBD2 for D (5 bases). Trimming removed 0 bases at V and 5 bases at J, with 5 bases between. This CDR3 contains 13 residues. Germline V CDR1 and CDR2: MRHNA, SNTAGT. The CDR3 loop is CASSDSSENIQYF. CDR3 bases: TGTGCCAGCAGTGACTCTAGCGAAAACATTCAGTACTTC.

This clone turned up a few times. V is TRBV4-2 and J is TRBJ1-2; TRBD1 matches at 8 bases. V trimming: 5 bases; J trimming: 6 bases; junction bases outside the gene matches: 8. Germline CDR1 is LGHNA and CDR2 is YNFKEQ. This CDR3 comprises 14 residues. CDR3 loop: CASSTSTGENGYTF. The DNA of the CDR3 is TGTGCCAGCAGCACTTCGACAGGGGAAAATGGCTACACCTTC.

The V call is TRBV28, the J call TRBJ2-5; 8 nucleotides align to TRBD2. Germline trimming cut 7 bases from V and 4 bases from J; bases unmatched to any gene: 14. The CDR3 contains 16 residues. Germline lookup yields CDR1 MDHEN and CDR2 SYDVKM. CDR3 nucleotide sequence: TGTGCCAGCATTCCGAGCTCGGGAGGGCTTCGAGAGACCCAGTACTTC. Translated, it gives CASIPSSGGLRETQYF.

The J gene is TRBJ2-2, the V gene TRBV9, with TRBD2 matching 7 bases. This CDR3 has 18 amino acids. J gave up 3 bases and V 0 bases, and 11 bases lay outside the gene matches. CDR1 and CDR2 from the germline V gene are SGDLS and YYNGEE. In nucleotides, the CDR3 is TGTGCCAGCAGCGTAGGGAGATGGGGGGGTTTACACACCGGGGAGCTGTTTTTT. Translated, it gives CASSVGRWGGLHTGELFF.

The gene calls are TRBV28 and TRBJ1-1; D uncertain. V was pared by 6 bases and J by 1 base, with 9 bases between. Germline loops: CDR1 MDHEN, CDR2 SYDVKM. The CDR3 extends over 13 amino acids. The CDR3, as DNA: TGTGCCAGCAGACCCACGGGGAACACTGAAGCTTTCTTT. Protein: CASRPTGNTEAFF.

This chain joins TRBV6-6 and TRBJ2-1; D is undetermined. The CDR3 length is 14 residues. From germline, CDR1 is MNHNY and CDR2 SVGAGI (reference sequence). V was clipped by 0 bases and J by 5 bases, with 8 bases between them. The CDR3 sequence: CASSYSRRNNEQFF. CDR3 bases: TGTGCCAGCAGTTACTCGAGGCGGAACAATGAGCAGTTCTTC.

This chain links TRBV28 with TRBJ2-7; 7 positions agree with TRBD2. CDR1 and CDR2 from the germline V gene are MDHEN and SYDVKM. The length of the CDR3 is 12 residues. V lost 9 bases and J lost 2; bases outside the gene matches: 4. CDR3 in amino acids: CASGGEPYEQYF. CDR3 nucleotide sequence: TGTGCCAGTGGGGGGGAACCCTACGAGCAGTACTTC.

CDR3 protein: CSAERQTPYEQYF. The CDR3 DNA reads as TGCAGCGCCGAACGGCAGACACCCTACGAGCAGTACTTC. The V gene is TRBV29-1, the J gene TRBJ2-7, with unresolved D. V shed 7 bases and J shed 2 bases, with 15 bases lying between them. Germline lookup yields CDR1 SQVTM and CDR2 ANQGSEA. The CDR3 length is 13 residues.